The 9 T cell receptor beta chains reported below all come from one sample, sequenced in a study of breast tumors, draining lymph nodes, adjacent tissues. TCRdb passed the multiplex PCR reads through MiXCR, listing each CDR3 protein once. The sample gives 170,000 or so distinct CDR3 sequences, approximately 30% of which show up once; 4% to 5.5% is in the top ten. Samples came from axillary lymph nodes draining the breast cancer. Sequenced sample: axillary lymph node tissue. The receptors were gathered from a female donor with breast cancer. Some clones in this sample may be carry-over from other donors' samples.

This clonotype appeared many times. V usage is TRBV2 and J usage is TRBJ2-1; no firm D call. Trimming pared 8 bases from V and 6 bases from J, leaving 14 bases between. The CDR3 length is 13 residues. Germline V gives CDR1 SNHLY, CDR2 FYNNEI. CDR3 residues: CASEYSRGNEQFF. For the CDR3, the DNA is TGTGCCAGCGAGTATAGCAGAGGCAATGAGCAGTTCTTC. Full variable domain (missing parts from reference TRBV2 and TRBJ2-1): EPEVTQTPSHQVTQMGQEVILRCVPISNHLYFYWYRQILGQKVEFLVSFYNNEISEKSEIFDDQFSVERPDGSNFTLKIRSTKLEDSAMYFCASEYSRGNEQFFGPGTRLTVL.

This clonotype was detected many times. The V call is TRBV7-2, the J call TRBJ1-6, with D tentatively TRBD1 (5 bases). Trimming cost V 1 base and J 3 bases, with 10 bases left between them. The germline CDR1 and CDR2 sequences are SGHTA and FQGNSA. The CDR3 length is 16 residues. The CDR3, as DNA: TGTGCCAGCAGCTTAGGGGGGGGGGACTATAATTCACCCCTCCACTTT. This encodes CASSLGGGDYNSPLHF.

A note on this clonotype: One end of the junction varies from germline; a read error may be responsible. V is TRBV19 and J is TRBJ2-1; D might be TRBD1 (5 bases). The CDR3 sequence is 14 residues long. Per the germline V gene, CDR1 is LNHDA and CDR2 is SQIVND (reference sequence). DNA of the CDR3: TGTGCCAGTAGTCCGCGGTGGGGCCGCAATAAGCAGTTCTTC. Its protein is CASSPRWGRNKQFF.

In its sample, this clonotype was seen many times. The rearrangement joins TRBV29-1 to TRBJ2-7; D ambiguous. CDR3 length equals 11 residues. Germline CDR1 SQVTM, CDR2 ANQGSEA. Deletions cut 7 bases from V and 4 bases from J, with 11 bases between. CDR3 coding DNA: TGCAGCGCCGCTAACTTGTACGAGCAGTACTTC. Protein product: CSAANLYEQYF.

This clonotype has ten or more counts. This chain links TRBV5-8 with TRBJ2-1, with TRBD2 as a possible D gene (6 bases). The CDR3 has 14 residues. Per the germline V gene, CDR1 is SGHTS and CDR2 is YDEGEE. V lost 0 bases and J lost 10, with 14 bases in between. CDR3 region: CASSLGDSFWEQFF. As DNA, the CDR3 is TGTGCCAGCAGCTTGGGGGACTCCTTTTGGGAGCAGTTCTTC. Variable domain in full (rest from reference TRBV5-8 and TRBJ2-1): EAGVTQSPTHLIKTRGQQATLRCSPISGHTSVYWYQQALGLGLQFLLWYDEGEERNRGNFPPRFSGRQFPNYSSELNVNALELEDSALYLCASSLGDSFWEQFFGPGTRLTVL.

This clonotype was counted a few times. This rearrangement joins TRBV6-4 to TRBJ2-7, with D perhaps matching TRBD1 or TRBD2 (5 bases each). This CDR3 region has 17 residues. Germline CDR1 is MRHNA and CDR2 is SNTAGT. V was clipped by 5 bases and J by 4 bases, with 24 bases between them. CDR3 protein: CASSHVRFPADKYEQYF. DNA of the CDR3: TGTGCCAGCAGTCACGTAAGGTTCCCAGCGGACAAATACGAGCAGTACTTC.

This clonotype appeared many times. CDR3 DNA sequence: TGCGCCAGCAGCTTGGCCGTGGGGGGGCCCTCCTACGAGCAGTACTTC. This encodes CASSLAVGGPSYEQYF. This chain connects TRBV5-1 to TRBJ2-7; the D gene is possibly TRBD2 (7 bases). Germline V gives CDR1 SGHRS, CDR2 YFSETQ. The length of the CDR3 is 16 residues. V was pared by 0 bases and J by 0 bases, with 13 bases between.

The table lists this clonotype with many counts. The chain has TRBV5-8 and TRBJ1-4; no clear D. Between the trimmed V and J ends, which lost 1 base and 4 bases, there was a span of 8 bases. The germline gives CDR1 SGHTS, CDR2 YDEGEE. This CDR3 spans 14 amino acids. CDR3 sequence reads: CASSLLGSNEKLFF. In DNA form, the CDR3 reads TGTGCCAGCAGCTTGTTAGGGAGTAATGAAAAACTGTTTTTT.

This clonotype was recorded many times. CDR3 bases: TGTGCCAGCAGCCCCTCTCGTGCGCTAGAACGCACAGATACGCAGTATTTT. It codes for CASSPSRALERTDTQYF. The chain has TRBV7-9 and TRBJ2-3; D call uncertain. V dropped 5 bases and J dropped 1 base, with 19 bases sitting between them. This CDR3 is built from 17 residues. Germline loops: CDR1 SEHNR, CDR2 FQNEAQ (reference sequence).